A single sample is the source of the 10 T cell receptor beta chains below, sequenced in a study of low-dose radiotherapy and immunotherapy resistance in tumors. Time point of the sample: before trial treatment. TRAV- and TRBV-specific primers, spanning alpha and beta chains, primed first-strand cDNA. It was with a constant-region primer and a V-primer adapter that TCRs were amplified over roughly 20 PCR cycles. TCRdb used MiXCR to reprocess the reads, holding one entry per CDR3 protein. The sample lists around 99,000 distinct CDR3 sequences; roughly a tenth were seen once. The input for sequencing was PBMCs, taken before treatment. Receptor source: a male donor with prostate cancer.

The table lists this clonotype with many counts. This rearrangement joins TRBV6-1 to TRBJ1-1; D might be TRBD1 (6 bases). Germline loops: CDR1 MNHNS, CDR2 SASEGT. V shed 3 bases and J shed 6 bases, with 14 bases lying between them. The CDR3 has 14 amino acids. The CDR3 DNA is TGTGCCAGCAGTGAGGCAGGGGTGTTCGCTGAAGCTTTCTTT. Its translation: CASSEAGVFAEAFF.

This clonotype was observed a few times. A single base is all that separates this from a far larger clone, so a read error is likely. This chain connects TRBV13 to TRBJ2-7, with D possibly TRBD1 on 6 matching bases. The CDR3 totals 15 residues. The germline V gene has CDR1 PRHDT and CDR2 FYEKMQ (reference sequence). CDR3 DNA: TGTGCCACCAGCAACACCCGGGACACATACAATGAGCAGTACTTC. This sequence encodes CATSNTRDTYNEQYF.

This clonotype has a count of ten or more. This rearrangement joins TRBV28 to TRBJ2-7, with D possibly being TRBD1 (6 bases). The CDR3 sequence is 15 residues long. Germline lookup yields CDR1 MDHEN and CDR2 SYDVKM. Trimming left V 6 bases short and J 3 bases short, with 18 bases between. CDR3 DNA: TGTGCCAGCAGCTCGTCCGGGACACGAGACTACGAGCAGTACTTC. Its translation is CASSSSGTRDYEQYF.

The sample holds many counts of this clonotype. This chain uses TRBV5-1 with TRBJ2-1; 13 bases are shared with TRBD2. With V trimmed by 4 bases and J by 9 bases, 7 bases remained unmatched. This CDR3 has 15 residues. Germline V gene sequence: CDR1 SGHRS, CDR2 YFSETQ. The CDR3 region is CASSRGTSGIGEQFF. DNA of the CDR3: TGCGCCAGCAGCCGCGGGACTAGCGGGATTGGTGAGCAGTTCTTC.

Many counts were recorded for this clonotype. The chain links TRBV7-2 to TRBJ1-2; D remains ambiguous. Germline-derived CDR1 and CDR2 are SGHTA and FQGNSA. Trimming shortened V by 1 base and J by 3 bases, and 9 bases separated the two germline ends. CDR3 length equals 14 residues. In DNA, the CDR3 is TGTGCCAGCAGCTTAGTGGGGTCAGACTATGGCTACACCTTC. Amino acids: CASSLVGSDYGYTF.

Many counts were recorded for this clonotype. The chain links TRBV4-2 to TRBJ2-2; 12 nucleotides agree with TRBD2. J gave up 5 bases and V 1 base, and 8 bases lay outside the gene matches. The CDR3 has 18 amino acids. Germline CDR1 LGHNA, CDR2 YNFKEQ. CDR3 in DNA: TGTGCCAGCAGCCAAGTTCTAGCGGGAGGGCCGGGAACCGGGGAGCTGTTTTTT. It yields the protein CASSQVLAGGPGTGELFF.

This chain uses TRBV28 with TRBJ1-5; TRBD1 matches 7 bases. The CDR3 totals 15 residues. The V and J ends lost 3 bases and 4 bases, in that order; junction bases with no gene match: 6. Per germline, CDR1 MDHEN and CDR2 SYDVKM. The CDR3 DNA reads TGTGCCAGCAGTTTGTTGGGACAGTTAAATCAGCCCCAGCATTTT. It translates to CASSLLGQLNQPQHF. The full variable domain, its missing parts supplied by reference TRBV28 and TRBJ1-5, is DVKVTQSSRYLVKRTGEKVFLECVQDMDHENMFWYRQDPGLGLRLIYFSYDVKMKEKGDIPEGYSVSREKKERFSLILESASTNQTSMYLCASSLLGQLNQPQHFGDGTRLSIL.

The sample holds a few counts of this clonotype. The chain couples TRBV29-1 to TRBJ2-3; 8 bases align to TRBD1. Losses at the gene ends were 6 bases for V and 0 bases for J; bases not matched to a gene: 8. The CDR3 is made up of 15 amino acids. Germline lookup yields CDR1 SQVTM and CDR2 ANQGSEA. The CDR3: CSVRETGDSTDTQYF. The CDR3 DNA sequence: TGCAGCGTCCGCGAGACAGGGGATAGCACAGATACGCAGTATTTT.

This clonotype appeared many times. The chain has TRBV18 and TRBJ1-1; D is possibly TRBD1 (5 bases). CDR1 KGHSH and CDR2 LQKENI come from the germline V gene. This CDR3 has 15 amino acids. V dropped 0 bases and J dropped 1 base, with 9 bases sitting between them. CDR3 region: CASSPPAGKNTEAFF. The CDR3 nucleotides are TGTGCCAGCTCACCACCCGCAGGGAAGAACACTGAAGCTTTCTTT.

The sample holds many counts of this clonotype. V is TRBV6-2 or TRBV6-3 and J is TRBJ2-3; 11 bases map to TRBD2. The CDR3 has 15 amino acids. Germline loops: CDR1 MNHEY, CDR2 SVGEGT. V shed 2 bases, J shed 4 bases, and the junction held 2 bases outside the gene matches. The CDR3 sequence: CASSYVLAGADTQYF. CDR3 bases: TGTGCCAGCAGTTACGTACTAGCGGGAGCAGATACGCAGTATTTT.